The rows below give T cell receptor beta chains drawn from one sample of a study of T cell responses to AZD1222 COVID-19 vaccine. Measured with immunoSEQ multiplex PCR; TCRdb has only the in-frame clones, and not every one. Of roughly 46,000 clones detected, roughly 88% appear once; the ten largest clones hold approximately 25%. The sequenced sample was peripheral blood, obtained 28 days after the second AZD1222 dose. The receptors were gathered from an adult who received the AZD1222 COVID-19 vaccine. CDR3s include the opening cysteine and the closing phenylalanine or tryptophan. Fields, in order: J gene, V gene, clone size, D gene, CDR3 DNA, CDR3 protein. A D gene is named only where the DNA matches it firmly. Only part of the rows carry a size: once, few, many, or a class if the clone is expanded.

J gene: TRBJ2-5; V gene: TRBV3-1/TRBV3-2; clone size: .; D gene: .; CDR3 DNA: TGTGCCAGCAGCCTTCATCGACAGCTTCAGTACTTC; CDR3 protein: CASSLHRQLQYF
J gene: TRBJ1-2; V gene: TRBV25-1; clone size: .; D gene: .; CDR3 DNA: TGTGCCAGCAGTGACTCCGGACAGCTCTATGGCTACACCTTC; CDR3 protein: CASSDSGQLYGYTF
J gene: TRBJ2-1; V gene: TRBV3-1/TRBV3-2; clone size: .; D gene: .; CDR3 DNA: TGTGCCAGCAGCCAAGATAGTGGTAGCTACAATGAGCAGTTCTTC; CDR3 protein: CASSQDSGSYNEQFF
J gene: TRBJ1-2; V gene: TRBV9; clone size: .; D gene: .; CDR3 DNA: TGTGCCAGCAGCCCCCTGGGGGCGTTAGCTAACTATGGCTACACCTTC; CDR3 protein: CASSPLGALANYGYTF
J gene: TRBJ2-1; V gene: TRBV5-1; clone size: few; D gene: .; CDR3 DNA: TGCGCCAGCAGCTCCGGAGGGACAGCGAATGAGCAGTTCTTC; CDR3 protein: CASSSGGTANEQFF
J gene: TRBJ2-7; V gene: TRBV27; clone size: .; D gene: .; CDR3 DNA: TGTGCCAGCAGTTTGCGAGGCGAGCAGTACTTC; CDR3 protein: CASSLRGEQYF
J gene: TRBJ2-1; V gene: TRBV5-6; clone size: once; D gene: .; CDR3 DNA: TGTGCCAGCAGCCCGGTCGTAGCCTACAATGAGCAGTTCTTC; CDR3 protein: CASSPVVAYNEQFF
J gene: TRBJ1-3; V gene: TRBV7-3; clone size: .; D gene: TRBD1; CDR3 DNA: TGTGCCAGCAGCAACAGGGGGGACTCTGGAAACACCATATATTTT; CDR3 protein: CASSNRGDSGNTIYF
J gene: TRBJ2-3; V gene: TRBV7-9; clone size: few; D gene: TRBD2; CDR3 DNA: TGTGCCAGCAGCGCAGGGACTAGCGGAACCACAGATACGCAGTATTTT; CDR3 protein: CASSAGTSGTTDTQYF
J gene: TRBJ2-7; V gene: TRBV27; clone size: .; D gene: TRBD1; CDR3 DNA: TGTGCCAGCAGTCCCACTGACAGGGAATTGGAGCAGTACTTC; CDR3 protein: CASSPTDRELEQYF
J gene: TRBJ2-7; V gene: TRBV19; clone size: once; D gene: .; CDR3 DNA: TGTGCCAGTAGTGATACAGGGTATCTGAATTACGAGCAGTACTTC; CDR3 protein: CASSDTGYLNYEQYF
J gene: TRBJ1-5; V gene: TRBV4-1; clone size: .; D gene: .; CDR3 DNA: TGCGCCAGCAGTCACGCCAACAATCAGCCCCAGCATTTT; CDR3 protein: CASSHANNQPQHF
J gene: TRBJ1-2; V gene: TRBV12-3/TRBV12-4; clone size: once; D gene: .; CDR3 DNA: TGTGCCAGCAGTTTAGAGGGGTTGGGCGGCTACACCTTC; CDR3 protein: CASSLEGLGGYTF
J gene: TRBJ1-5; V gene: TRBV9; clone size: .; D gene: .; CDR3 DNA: TGTGCCAGCAGCGGGGGATTGGGCGCCGGGCCCCAGCATTTT; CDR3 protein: CASSGGLGAGPQHF
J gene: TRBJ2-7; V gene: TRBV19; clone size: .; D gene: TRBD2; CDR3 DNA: TGTGCCAGCTCCTCGGCGGCTAGCGGCACCTACGAGCAGTACTTC; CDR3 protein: CASSSAASGTYEQYF
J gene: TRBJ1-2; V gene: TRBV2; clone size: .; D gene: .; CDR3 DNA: TGTGCCAGCAGTGAAAGCGCAGCCAGCTATGGCTACACCTTC; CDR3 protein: CASSESAASYGYTF
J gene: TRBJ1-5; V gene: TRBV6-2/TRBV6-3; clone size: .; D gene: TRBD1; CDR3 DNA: TGTGCCAGCAGTACCGGACAGGGCGGTCAGCCCCAGCATTTT; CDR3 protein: CASSTGQGGQPQHF
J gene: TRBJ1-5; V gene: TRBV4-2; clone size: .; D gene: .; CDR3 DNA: TGTGCCAGCAGCTACTTTCTCAGCAATCAGCCCCAGCATTTT; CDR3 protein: CASSYFLSNQPQHF